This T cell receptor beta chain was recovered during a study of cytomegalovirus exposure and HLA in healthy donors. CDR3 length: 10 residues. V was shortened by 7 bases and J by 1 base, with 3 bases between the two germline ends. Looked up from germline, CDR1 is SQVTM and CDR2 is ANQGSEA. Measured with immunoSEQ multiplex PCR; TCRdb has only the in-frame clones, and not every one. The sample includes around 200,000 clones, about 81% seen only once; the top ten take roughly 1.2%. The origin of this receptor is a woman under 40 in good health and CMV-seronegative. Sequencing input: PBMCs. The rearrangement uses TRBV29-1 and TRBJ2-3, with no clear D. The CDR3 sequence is CSGGTDTQYF. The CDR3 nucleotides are TGCAGCGGCGGCACAGATACGCAGTATTTT.